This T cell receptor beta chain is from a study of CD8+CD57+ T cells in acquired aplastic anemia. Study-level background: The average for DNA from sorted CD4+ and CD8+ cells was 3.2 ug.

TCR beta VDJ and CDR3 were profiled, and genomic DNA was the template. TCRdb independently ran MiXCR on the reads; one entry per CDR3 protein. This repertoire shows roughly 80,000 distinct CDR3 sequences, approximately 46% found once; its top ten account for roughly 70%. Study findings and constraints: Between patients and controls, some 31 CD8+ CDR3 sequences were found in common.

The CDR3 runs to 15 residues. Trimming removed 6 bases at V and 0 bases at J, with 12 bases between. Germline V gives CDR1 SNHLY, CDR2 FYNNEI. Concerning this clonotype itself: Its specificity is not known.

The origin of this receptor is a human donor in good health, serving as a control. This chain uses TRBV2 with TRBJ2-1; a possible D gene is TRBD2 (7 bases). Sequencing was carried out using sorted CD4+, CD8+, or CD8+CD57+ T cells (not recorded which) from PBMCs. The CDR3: CASRKGGSSYNEQFF. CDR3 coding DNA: TGTGCCAGCAGGAAGGGGGGGAGCTCCTACAATGAGCAGTTCTTC.